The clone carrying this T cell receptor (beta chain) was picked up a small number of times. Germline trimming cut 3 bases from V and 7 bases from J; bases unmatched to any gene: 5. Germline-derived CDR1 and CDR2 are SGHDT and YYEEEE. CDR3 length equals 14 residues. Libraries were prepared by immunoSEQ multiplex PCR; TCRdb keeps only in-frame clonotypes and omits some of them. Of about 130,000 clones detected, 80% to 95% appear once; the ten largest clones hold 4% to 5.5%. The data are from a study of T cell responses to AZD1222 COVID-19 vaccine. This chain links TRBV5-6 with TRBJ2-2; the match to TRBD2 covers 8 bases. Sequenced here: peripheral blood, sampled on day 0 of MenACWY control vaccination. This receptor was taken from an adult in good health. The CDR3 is CASSSGTRSGELFF. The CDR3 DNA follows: TGTGCCAGCAGCTCCGGGACTAGGAGCGGGGAGCTGTTTTTT.